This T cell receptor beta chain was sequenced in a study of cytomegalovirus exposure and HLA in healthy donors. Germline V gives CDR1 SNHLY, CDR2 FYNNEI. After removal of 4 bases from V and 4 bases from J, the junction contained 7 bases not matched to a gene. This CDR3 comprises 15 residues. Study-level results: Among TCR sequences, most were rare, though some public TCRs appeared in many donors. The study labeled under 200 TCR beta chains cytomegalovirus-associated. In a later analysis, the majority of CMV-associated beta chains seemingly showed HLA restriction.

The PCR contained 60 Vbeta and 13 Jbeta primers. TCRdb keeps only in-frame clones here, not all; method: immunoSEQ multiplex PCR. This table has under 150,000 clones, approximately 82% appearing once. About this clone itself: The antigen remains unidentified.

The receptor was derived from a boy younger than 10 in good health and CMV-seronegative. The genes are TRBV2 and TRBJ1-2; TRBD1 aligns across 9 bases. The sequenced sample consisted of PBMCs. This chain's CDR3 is CASSGLGQGPYGYTF. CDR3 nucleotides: TGTGCCAGCAGTGGCCTCGGACAGGGGCCCTATGGCTACACCTTC. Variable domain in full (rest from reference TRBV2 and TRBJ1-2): EPEVTQTPSHQVTQMGQEVILRCVPISNHLYFYWYRQILGQKVEFLVSFYNNEISEKSEIFDDQFSVERPDGSNFTLKIRSTKLEDSAMYFCASSGLGQGPYGYTFGSGTRLTVV.